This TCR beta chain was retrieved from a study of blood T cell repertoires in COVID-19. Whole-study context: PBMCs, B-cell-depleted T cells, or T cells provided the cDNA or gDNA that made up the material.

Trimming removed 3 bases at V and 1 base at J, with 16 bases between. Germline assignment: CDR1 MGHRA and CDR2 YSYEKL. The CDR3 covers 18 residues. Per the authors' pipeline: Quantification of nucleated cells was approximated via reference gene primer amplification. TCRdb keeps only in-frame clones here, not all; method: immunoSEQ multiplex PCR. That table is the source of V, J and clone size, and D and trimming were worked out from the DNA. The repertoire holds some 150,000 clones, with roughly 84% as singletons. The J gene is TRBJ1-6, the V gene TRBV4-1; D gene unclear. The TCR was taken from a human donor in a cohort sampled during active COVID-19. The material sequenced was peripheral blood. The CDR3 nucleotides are TGCGCCAGCAGCCAGATGGAGACCCGCGGGTCCTATAATTCACCCCTCCACTTT. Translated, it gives CASSQMETRGSYNSPLHF.